These 3 T cell receptor beta chains were all obtained from the same sample, sequenced in a study of blood T cells in healthy people across ages (dated by TCRdb to 2013 to 2016). The library relied on 5' RACE. Sequencing was performed on an Illumina HiSeq 2500. A second PCR of roughly 7 to 11 cycles was performed with a sample-barcoded 5' primer and a J-beta primer mix. Clones were called with MiXCR by TCRdb after fastp trimmed the public reads at Q25, and only in-frame beta chains were retained. Records with the same CDR3 protein are collapsed into one entry carrying the most frequent genes and DNA. The sample table holds more than 700,000 distinct CDR3 sequences, of which around half were seen once. Together, the top ten hold 15% to 20% of the sample. What was sequenced was blood. Receptor source: a man older than 75 in good health.

This chain joins TRBV29-1 and TRBJ1-2; no definite D call. The CDR3 is made up of 12 amino acids. Trimming took 4 bases from V and 3 from J, leaving 9 bases between them. Germline lookup yields CDR1 SQVTM and CDR2 ANQGSEA. The CDR3 DNA sequence: TGCAGCGTTGCTAACGTTGACTATGGCTACACCTTC. The encoded protein is CSVANVDYGYTF. The variable domain in full, completed from reference TRBV29-1 and TRBJ1-2, reads SAVISQKPSRDICQRGTSLTIQCQVDSQVTMMFWYRQQPGQSLTLIATANQGSEATYESGFVIDKFPISRPNLTFSTLTVSNMSPEDSSIYLCSVANVDYGYTFGSGTRLTVV.

This chain joins TRBV7-8 and TRBJ1-2; 8 bases map to TRBD1. The germline V gene encodes CDR1 SGHVS and CDR2 FQNEAQ. V lost 0 bases to trimming and J lost 7 bases; unmatched junction nucleotides: 7. The CDR3 contains 15 residues. The DNA for the CDR3 is TGTGCCAGCAGCTTAGCGGCCCAGGGGGCGCTTGGCTACACCTTC. Its protein product is CASSLAAQGALGYTF.

There are a few counts of this clonotype. The rearrangement links TRBV14 to TRBJ2-3, with a weak D call TRBD2 (6 bases). This CDR3 comprises 18 residues. Trimming took 0 bases from V and 7 from J, leaving 23 bases between them. Germline V gene sequence: CDR1 SGHDN, CDR2 FVKESK. CDR3 sequence: CASSQESSLGRGVNTQYF. The CDR3 nucleotides read TGTGCCAGCAGCCAAGAATCCTCGCTGGGGCGGGGAGTGAATACGCAGTATTTT.